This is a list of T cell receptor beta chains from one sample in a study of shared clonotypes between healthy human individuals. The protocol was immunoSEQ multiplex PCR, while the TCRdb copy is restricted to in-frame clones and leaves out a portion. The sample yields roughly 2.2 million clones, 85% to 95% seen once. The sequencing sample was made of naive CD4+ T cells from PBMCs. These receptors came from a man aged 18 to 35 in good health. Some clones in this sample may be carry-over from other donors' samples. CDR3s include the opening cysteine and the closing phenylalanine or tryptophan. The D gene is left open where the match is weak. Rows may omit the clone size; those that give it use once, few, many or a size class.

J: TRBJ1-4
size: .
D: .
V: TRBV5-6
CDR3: CASSLAGQFNEKLFF
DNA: TGTGCCAGCAGCTTGGCCGGGCAGTTTAATGAAAAACTGTTTTTT

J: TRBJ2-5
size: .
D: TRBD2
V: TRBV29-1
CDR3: CSVRGLAMETQYF
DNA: TGCAGCGTTAGAGGACTAGCGATGGAGACCCAGTACTTC

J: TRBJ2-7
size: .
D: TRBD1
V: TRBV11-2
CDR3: CASSARDRNYEQYF
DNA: TGTGCCAGCAGCGCTAGGGACAGAAACTACGAGCAGTACTTC

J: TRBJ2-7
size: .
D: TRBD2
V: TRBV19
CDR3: CASTSGGPYEQYF
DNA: TGTGCCAGTACCTCGGGAGGGCCCTACGAGCAGTACTTC

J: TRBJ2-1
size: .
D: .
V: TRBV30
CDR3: CAWGVAWEQFF
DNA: TGTGCCTGGGGAGTAGCTTGGGAGCAGTTCTTC

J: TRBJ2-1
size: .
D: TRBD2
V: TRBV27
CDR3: CASRVLESGRYEQFF
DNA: TGTGCCAGCAGGGTGCTGGAGAGCGGGAGATATGAGCAGTTCTTC

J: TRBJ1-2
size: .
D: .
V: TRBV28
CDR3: CASSQQAGTAYGYTF
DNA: TGTGCCAGCAGTCAACAAGCCGGAACAGCCTATGGCTACACCTTC

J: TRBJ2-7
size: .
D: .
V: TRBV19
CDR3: CASGHNSNPTYEQYF
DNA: TGTGCCAGCGGACACAATTCCAACCCCACCTACGAGCAGTACTTC

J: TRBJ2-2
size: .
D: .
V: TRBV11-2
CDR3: CASSLIANTGELFF
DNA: TGTGCCAGCAGCTTAATCGCAAACACCGGGGAGCTGTTTTTT

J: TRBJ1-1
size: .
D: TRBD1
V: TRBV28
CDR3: CASSVRGRNMNTEAFF
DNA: TGTGCCAGCAGCGTCAGGGGGAGGAATATGAACACTGAAGCTTTCTTT

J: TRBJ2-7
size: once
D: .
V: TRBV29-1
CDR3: CSVVSSSYEQYF
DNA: TGCAGCGTTGTCTCCAGCTCCTACGAGCAGTACTTC

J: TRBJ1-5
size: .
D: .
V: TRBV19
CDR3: CASSIREGNQPQHF
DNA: TGTGCCAGTAGTATAAGGGAGGGCAATCAGCCCCAGCATTTT

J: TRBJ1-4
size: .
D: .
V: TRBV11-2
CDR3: CASSFGRGATNEKLFF
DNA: TGTGCCAGCAGCTTCGGGAGGGGAGCAACTAATGAAAAACTGTTTTTT

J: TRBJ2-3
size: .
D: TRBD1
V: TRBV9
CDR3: CASSFGQATYEGTQYF
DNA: TGTGCCAGCAGCTTCGGACAGGCCACCTATGAAGGTACGCAGTATTTT

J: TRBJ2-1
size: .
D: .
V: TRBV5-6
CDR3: CASSRLGPVNEQFF
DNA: TGTGCCAGCAGCCGTCTTGGTCCAGTCAATGAGCAGTTCTTC

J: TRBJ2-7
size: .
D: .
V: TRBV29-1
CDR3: CSVEQDSEGEQYF
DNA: TGCAGCGTTGAACAGGACTCGGAGGGCGAGCAGTACTTC

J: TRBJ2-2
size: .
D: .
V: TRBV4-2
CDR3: CASSQGTSNTGELFF
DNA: TGTGCCAGCAGCCAGGGGACATCGAACACCGGGGAGCTGTTTTTT

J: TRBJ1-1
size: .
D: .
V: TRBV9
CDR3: CASSVGGGGPKNTEAFF
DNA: TGTGCCAGCAGCGTAGGAGGTGGGGGACCCAAGAACACTGAAGCTTTCTTT

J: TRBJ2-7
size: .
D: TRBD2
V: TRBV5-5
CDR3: CASSWGTSLSAEQYF
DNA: TGTGCCAGCAGCTGGGGGACTAGCTTGTCTGCCGAGCAGTACTTC

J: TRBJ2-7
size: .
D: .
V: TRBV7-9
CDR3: CASSLGAGAYEQYF
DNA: TGTGCCAGCAGCTTAGGGGCAGGAGCCTACGAGCAGTACTTC

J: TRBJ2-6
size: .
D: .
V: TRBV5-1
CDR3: CASSPRTGSGANVLTF
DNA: TGCGCCAGCAGCCCGAGGACGGGCTCTGGGGCCAACGTCCTGACTTTC

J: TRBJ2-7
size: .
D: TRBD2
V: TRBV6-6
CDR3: CASTDEAGGQYF
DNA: TGTGCCAGCACCGACGAGGCGGGAGGGCAGTACTTC

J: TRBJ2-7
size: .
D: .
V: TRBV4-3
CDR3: CASSQEERNEQCF
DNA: TGCGCCAGCAGCCAAGAAGAGAGAAACGAGCAGTGCTTC

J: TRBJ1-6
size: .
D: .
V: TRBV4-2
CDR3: CASSQDIGGQLYSPLHF
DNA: TGTGCCAGCAGCCAAGATATAGGGGGTCAGTTGTATTCACCCCTCCACTTT

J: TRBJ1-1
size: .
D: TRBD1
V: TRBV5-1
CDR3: CASSSGQGSTEAFF
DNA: TGCGCCAGCAGCTCGGGACAGGGGTCGACTGAAGCTTTCTTT

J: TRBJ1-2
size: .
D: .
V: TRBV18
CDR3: CASSPPSSNYGYTF
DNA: TGTGCCAGCTCACCACCGAGCAGTAACTATGGCTACACCTTC

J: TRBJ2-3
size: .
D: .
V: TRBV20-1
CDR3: CSARRTDTQYF
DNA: TGCAGTGCTAGACGCACAGATACGCAGTATTTT

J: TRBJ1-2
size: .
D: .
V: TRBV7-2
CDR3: CASSLGGTTNYGYTF
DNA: TGTGCCAGCAGCTTAGGGGGGACAACTAACTATGGCTACACCTTC

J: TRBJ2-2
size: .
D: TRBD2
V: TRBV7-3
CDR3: CASSPGASGRSGELFF
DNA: TGTGCCAGCAGCCCGGGGGCTAGCGGGAGGTCCGGGGAGCTGTTTTTT

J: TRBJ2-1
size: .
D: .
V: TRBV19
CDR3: CASTPRDQNNEQFF
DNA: TGTGCCAGTACCCCTCGGGACCAAAACAATGAGCAGTTCTTC